This T cell receptor beta chain was found in a study of T cells in Graves' hyperthyroidism and ophthalmopathy. The length of the CDR3 is 15 residues. V trimming: 3 bases; J trimming: 10 bases; junction bases outside the gene matches: 9. Germline loops: CDR1 DFQATT, CDR2 SNEGSKA (reference sequence). There are a few counts of this clonotype. Amplification of TCR beta CDR3 regions used RNA as the template. A first-round RT-PCR of the TCR CDR3 used the HTBI primer set. Each CDR3 protein gets one entry after TCRdb re-called the multiplex PCR reads with MiXCR. The data show a few hundred thousand distinct CDR3 sequences, with about an eighth seen just once and less than 20% held by the top ten.

This clonotype was obtained from a woman younger than 30 with Graves' hyperthyroidism. The V call is TRBV20-1, the J call TRBJ2-1; TRBD2 matches at 13 bases. Sequences were obtained from blood. CDR3 in amino acids: CSASRTSGSQGEQFF. The CDR3 DNA reads TGCAGTGCTAGCCGGACTAGCGGGAGTCAAGGGGAGCAGTTCTTC.